A single sample gave rise to the 6 T cell receptor beta chains below, sequenced in a study of cytomegalovirus exposure and HLA in healthy donors. PCR was performed using 60 Vbeta and 13 Jbeta primers. TCRdb's table, derived via immunoSEQ multiplex PCR, lists solely in-frame clones and lacks some. This table holds some 110,000 clones, about 79% found once. The sequencing sample was made of PBMCs. The source is a woman aged 18-35 years in good health and CMV-seropositive.

This chain uses TRBV2 with TRBJ2-3; 7 positions agree with TRBD1. CDR1 and CDR2 from the germline V gene are SNHLY and FYNNEI. This CDR3 region has 12 residues. V shed 9 bases, J shed 5 bases, and the junction held 5 bases outside the gene matches. In DNA form, the CDR3 reads TGTGCCAGGAGGGGGCATCTAGATACGCAGTATTTT. Its translation is CARRGHLDTQYF.

The chain joins TRBV11-1 to TRBJ1-3; weak D call: TRBD1 (6 bases). Germline-derived CDR1 and CDR2 are SGHAT and FQDESV (reference sequence). There are 17 residues in the CDR3. Deletions cut 6 bases from V and 2 bases from J, with 20 bases between. The CDR3 region has the DNA TGTGCCAGCAGTTTACATCGGACAGAGGCAACTGGAAACACCATATATTTT. This codes for CASSLHRTEATGNTIYF.

This chain links TRBV5-6 with TRBJ2-1, with 7 nucleotides matching TRBD2. The trim removed 6 bases at V and 3 bases at J, leaving 9 bases unmatched. This CDR3 is built from 15 residues. CDR1 and CDR2 (germline): SGHDT, YYEEEE. The CDR3 sequence is CASTHRDYDYNEQFF. The CDR3 DNA follows: TGTGCCAGCACCCACCGGGACTATGACTACAATGAGCAGTTCTTC.

The chain couples TRBV19 to TRBJ2-5; D gene unclear. Trimming left V 4 bases short and J 1 base short, with 4 bases between. This CDR3 has 12 amino acids. CDR1 and CDR2 from the germline V gene are LNHDA and SQIVND (reference sequence). CDR3 nucleotide sequence: TGTGCCAGTAGTACGTTCCAAGAGACCCAGTACTTC. Its protein product is CASSTFQETQYF.

The chain links TRBV7-3 to TRBJ1-2, with D tentatively TRBD1 (6 bases). The germline V gene has CDR1 SGHTA and CDR2 FQGTGA. The CDR3 has 14 residues. V was clipped by 2 bases and J by 6 bases, with 13 bases between them. The CDR3 nucleotides are TGTGCCAGCAGCTTATTTCGGACAGATAATGGCTACACCTTC. Its protein is CASSLFRTDNGYTF.

This clone was seen only once. The chain links TRBV5-1 to TRBJ2-3; 7 bases are shared with TRBD2. The V gene's germline CDR1 is SGHRS and CDR2 YFSETQ. V was clipped by 0 bases and J by 6 bases; unmatched bases: 16. This CDR3 region has 18 residues. CDR3 DNA: TGCGCCAGCAGCTTGGTTGTCGGTAGCGGGTTCTCGAGTGATACGCAGTATTTT. Its translation: CASSLVVGSGFSSDTQYF. Complete variable domain (other parts from reference TRBV5-1 and TRBJ2-3): KAGVTQTPRYLIKTRGQQVTLSCSPISGHRSVSWYQQTPGQGLQFLFEYFSETQRNKGNFPGRFSGRQFSNSRSEMNVSTLELGDSALYLCASSLVVGSGFSSDTQYFGPGTRLTVL.